This TCR beta chain was captured in a study of blood T cells in healthy people across ages (dated by TCRdb to about 2015). The study in broad terms: In model experiments, roughly one uniquely barcoded TCR beta cDNA molecule per two T cells was captured by template switching. Age-related changes in TCR beta repertoire diversity were measured in the study by deep sequencing normalized with unique cDNA molecular identifiers. The study analyzed two additional independent replicas of 1 million unique cDNA reads from the same blood draw for two donors, one aged 18 to 30 and one aged 80 or older. The donors were divided into four age groups: young (average around 15 years), middle-aged (around 37), aged (approximately 62) and long-lived (82). To avoid experimental bias, donors of different ages were spread randomly across the sequencing lanes. Overall study results and their limits: Observed TCR beta diversity correlated strongly with the percentage of naive T cells measured by flow cytometry. Donor CMV infection status was unknown, potentially confounding age-related changes in expanded clonotypes. Observed TCR beta diversity per million T cells fell roughly linearly with age, and a significant reduction was already apparent by age around 40. Estimates of total diversity based on one million sequenced T cells were considered lower bounds and underestimates. Since profiling was done on bulk unsorted PBMCs, naive and antigen-experienced compartments could not be conclusively compared. Compared with the aged group, the long-lived group had more naive CD4+ T cells, fewer expanded clones and increased TCR diversity, suggesting age selection.

From the germline V gene (reference sequence), CDR1 is DFQATT and CDR2 is SNEGSKA. V and J are trimmed by 6 bases and 3 bases, and the gene matches miss 3 bases of the junction. Counted from cysteine to phenylalanine, this CDR3 has 13 amino acids. The DNA shown is the 39-base CDR3, in frame from base 1. This clonotype was detected only a few times. Its antigen remains unidentified. Base qualities are not provided; no much larger clone lies one nucleotide away. The 39 donors, aged about 6 to 100 years, were systemically healthy Caucasian individuals from Russia. About 9.1 milliliters of peripheral blood were collected from each donor into EDTA-treated Vacutainer tubes. Ficoll-Paque density-gradient centrifugation was used to isolate PBMCs, with at least 7 million obtained per sample. Total RNA was extracted from PBMCs with Trizol reagent, with at least 5.5 micrograms obtained per sample. For every donor, an aliquot of PBMCs went through flow cytometry to measure the percentages of naive CD45RAhigh/CD27high T cells.

Libraries were built with 5' RACE. Sequenced on an Illumina HiSeq 2500. A second PCR of about 6 to 12 cycles was run with a J-beta primer mix and a sample-barcoded 5' primer. Each TCR beta cDNA molecule received a unique molecular identifier from a template-switch 5' adaptor carrying 12 random nucleotides. At least 3 million CDR3-containing paired-end reads were obtained from each sample. First-strand cDNA synthesis was performed from all RNA using the Mint cDNA synthesis kit, with priming by a TRBC-specific oligonucleotide. Following uracil-DNA glycosylase treatment, all cDNA underwent a first 18-cycle PCR with the universal primers M1SS and BC2_uni_R. Per the authors' processing: Normalization of each sample was performed by random selection of 1 million high-quality reads, each carrying a distinct molecular identifier. Instead of being binned into consensus sequences, reads with shared molecular identifiers were discarded. MiTCR, run with a Q25 quality threshold and the strictest error-elimination algorithm, handled CDR3 identification, clonotype clustering and error correction. A nonparametric unseen species model with Euler transformation was used to estimate a lower bound on total TCR beta diversity. The public reads were quality trimmed at Q25 with fastp and then assembled into clones with MiXCR by TCRdb, keeping productive beta chains. CDR3 protein sequences are deduplicated, and each keeps its most common genes and DNA. The authors' filters were not applied to this entry. The sample yields about 680,000 distinct CDR3 sequences; approximately 49% were counted once. The ten largest clones capture 30% to 35% of the sample.

Sequenced: blood. The sequence came from a woman aged 55-70 years in good health. The chain is made from TRBV20-1 and TRBJ2-4, with 9 bases in between that match TRBD1. The CDR3 loop reads CSAPDRGKNIQYF. The nucleotide sequence is TGCAGTGCCCCGGACAGGGGCAAAAACATTCAGTACTTC.